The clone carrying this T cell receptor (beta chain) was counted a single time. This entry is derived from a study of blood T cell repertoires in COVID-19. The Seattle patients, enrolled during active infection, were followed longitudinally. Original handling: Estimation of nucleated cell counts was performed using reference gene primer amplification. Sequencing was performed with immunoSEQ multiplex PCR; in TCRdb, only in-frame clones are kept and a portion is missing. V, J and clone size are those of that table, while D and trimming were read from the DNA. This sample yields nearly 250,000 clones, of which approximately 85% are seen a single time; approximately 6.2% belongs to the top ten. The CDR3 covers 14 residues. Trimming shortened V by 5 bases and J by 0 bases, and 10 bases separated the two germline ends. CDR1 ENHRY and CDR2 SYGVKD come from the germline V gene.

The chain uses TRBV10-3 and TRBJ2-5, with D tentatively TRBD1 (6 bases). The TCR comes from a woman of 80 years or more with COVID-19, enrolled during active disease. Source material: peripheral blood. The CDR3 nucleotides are TGTGCCATCAGTACAGGGCTGGACCAAGAGACCCAGTACTTC. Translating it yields CAISTGLDQETQYF.